Presented here are 8 T cell receptor beta chains from one specimen sequenced in a study of T cell repertoires in cytomegalovirus infection. MiXCR was run by TCRdb on the reads, yielding one entry per CDR3 protein. The profile shows about 320,000 distinct CDR3 sequences, 9% to 9.5% of them singletons. Sequenced material: PBMCs. The receptors were sampled from a human donor in good health (CMV status not recorded). Some clones in this sample may be carry-over from other donors' samples.

This clonotype has more than one count but fewer than ten. The chain uses TRBV4-1 and TRBJ1-3; D uncertain. The V gene lost 0 bases and the J gene lost 8 bases, with 11 bases spanning the gap. Germline values: CDR1 MGHRA, CDR2 YSYEKL. This CDR3 has 14 amino acids. The CDR3 DNA follows: TGCGCCAGCAGCCAAGAGGCCCTTTGGTACACCATATATTTT. This gives the protein CASSQEALWYTIYF.

This clonotype was observed at least ten times. V usage is TRBV7-2 and J usage is TRBJ2-4; no clear D gene. Germline CDR1 SGHTA, CDR2 FQGNSA. The CDR3 extends over 13 amino acids. V gave up 1 base and J gave up 8 bases, with 9 bases separating them. The CDR3 bases are TGTGCCAGCAGCTTAGATGCGGCAGACATTCAGTACTTC. Translation gives CASSLDAADIQYF.

This clonotype was recorded at least ten times. The chain is built from TRBV6-2 or TRBV6-3 and TRBJ1-6, with D unclear. The CDR3 length is 17 residues. Deletions cut 5 bases from V and 5 bases from J, with 19 bases between. The V gene's germline CDR1 is MNHEY and CDR2 SVGEGT. For the CDR3, the DNA is TGTGCCAGCAGTATGGGTCCCAGGAGTGCGAATAATTCACCCCTCCACTTT. It yields the protein CASSMGPRSANNSPLHF.

The chain uses TRBV7-6 and TRBJ2-1; TRBD2 agrees at 13 bases. Germline-derived CDR1 and CDR2 are SGHVS and FNYEAQ. CDR3 size: 18 residues. Trimming at V came to 4 bases and at J to 8 bases, leaving 14 bases not matched to a gene. The DNA for the CDR3 is TGTGCCAGCAGCTCCCCAACCTCAGGACTAGCGGGAGTGTATGAGCAGTTCTTC. This encodes CASSSPTSGLAGVYEQFF.

This clonotype was observed many times. The CDR3 DNA reads as TGTGCCAGCAGTTTAAGTCACAGGGATAACTATGGCTACACCTTC. Its protein is CASSLSHRDNYGYTF. The chain joins TRBV12-3 or TRBV12-4 to TRBJ1-2; maybe TRBD1 (6 bases). V was clipped by 2 bases and J by 1 base, with 11 bases between them. The CDR3 extends over 15 amino acids.

This clonotype was seen many times. The J gene is TRBJ2-1, the V gene TRBV7-2; D gene ambiguous. CDR1 and CDR2 (germline): SGHTA, FQGNSA. Between the trimmed V and J ends, which lost 0 bases and 8 bases, there was a span of 8 bases. This CDR3 has 13 amino acids. The CDR3 region is CASSLAVAHEQFF. DNA of the CDR3: TGTGCCAGCAGCTTAGCTGTTGCACATGAGCAGTTCTTC.

This clonotype was recorded a few times. This rearrangement joins TRBV28 to TRBJ1-6; D is undetermined. Germline CDR1 is MDHEN and CDR2 is SYDVKM. Between the trimmed V and J ends, which lost 5 bases and 7 bases, there was a span of 15 bases. The CDR3 covers 15 residues. The CDR3 here is CASSLQGGSNSPLHF. The CDR3 bases are TGTGCCAGCAGTCTACAAGGCGGATCGAATTCACCCCTCCACTTT.

The genes are TRBV5-1 and TRBJ2-1; a weak D match, TRBD2 (5 bases). CDR3 length: 15 residues. V lost 0 bases and J lost 5, with 12 bases in between. Germline CDR1 SGHRS, CDR2 YFSETQ. CDR3 sequence reads: CASSLGPSSHNEQFF. The CDR3 DNA follows: TGCGCCAGCAGCTTGGGCCCTAGCAGTCACAATGAGCAGTTCTTC.